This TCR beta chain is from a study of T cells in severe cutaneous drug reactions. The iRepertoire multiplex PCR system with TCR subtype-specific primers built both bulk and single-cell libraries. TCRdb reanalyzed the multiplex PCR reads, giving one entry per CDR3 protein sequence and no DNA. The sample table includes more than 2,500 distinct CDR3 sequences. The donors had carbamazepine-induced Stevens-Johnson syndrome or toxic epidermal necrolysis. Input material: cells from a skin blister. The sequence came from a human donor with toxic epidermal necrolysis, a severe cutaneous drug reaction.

The CDR3 spells CASRDHGTSSEQYF. The chain links TRBV6-6 to TRBJ2-7; TCRdb calls TRBD2, which cannot be checked without DNA. The V gene's germline CDR1 is MNHNY and CDR2 SVGAGI (reference sequence). The CDR3 consists of 14 residues.